This T cell receptor (beta chain) originates from a study of cytomegalovirus exposure and HLA in healthy donors (dated by TCRdb to between 2016 and 2019). With regard to the full study: According to a later analysis, one platform produced both the 100 to 150 validation repertoires and the 730 or so repertoires of the first cohort. The aim of the study was to test whether cataloging public T cell receptors could identify signatures of past pathogen exposure. Besides the first cohort of roughly 660 subjects, a separate validation cohort made up of over 100 different subjects was used. To predict cytomegalovirus infection status, the study brought together high-throughput TCR immunosequencing, statistical association of individual TCRs with disease status, and machine learning. Paper-wide results and their limitations: While some public TCRs were present in many individuals, most TCR sequences turned up only very rarely across donors. In vitro tests confirmed that three of the cytomegalovirus-associated TCR beta chains recognize cytomegalovirus antigens. The classifier was reported to diagnose cytomegalovirus status with high specificity and sensitivity in both the original and validation cohorts. A later analysis lacked HLA typing for the validation cohort, so it scored co-occurrence in that cohort across all 120 repertoires. In the study, roughly 160 TCR beta chains were listed as associated with cytomegalovirus. The authors suggested that the approach could potentially be generalized to other disease states and immunological phenotypes. In a later analysis, TCRs clustered in the first cohort were found to also tend to co-occur in the 120 or so validation repertoires, with about 94% of cluster scores above 0.

The library was produced with the immunoSEQ multiplex PCR assay. In the source study's methods: A statistical classification framework was built to diagnose cytomegalovirus status from the catalog of TCR beta chain sequences. The immuneACCESS repertoire file appears here via TCRdb, limited to in-frame rearrangements. These files lack a portion of the clones; in checked studies, under half of the deficit traces to unresolved V genes, and the cause of the others is not known. The DNA gave D and trimming, while V, J and clone size come from that table. The sample includes a few hundred thousand clones, with 88% observed a single time. The ten top clones hold around 0.96% of the sample. Donors formed part of the validation cohort, which comprised 120 subjects and was distinct from the first cohort of under 800 subjects. After removal of 1 base from V and 5 bases from J, the junction retains 4 bases not matched to a gene. From the germline V gene (reference sequence), CDR1 is MNHEY and CDR2 is SMNVEV. Its CDR3 holds 15 amino acids, cysteine through phenylalanine. Only the CDR3 portion is preserved as DNA: 45 bases, with reading frame beginning at the first base.

Note on this clone: Its antigen remains undetermined. Qualities for individual bases were not recorded, and no much larger clone is one base off.

The specimen sequenced was PBMCs. This receptor was identified in a man aged 30 to 45 in good health and CMV-seronegative. The V and J genes are TRBV27 and TRBJ1-4; TRBD1 matches 7 bases in the middle. The CDR3 protein sequence reads: CASSLYGGQNEKLFF. The nucleotides read TGTGCCAGCAGTTTATATGGGGGACAGAATGAAAAACTGTTTTTT.